The 26 T cell receptor beta chains below all came from one sample that was sequenced in a study of blood T cells in healthy people across ages. PCR was performed a second time for about 7 to 12 cycles using a sample-barcoded 5' primer and a J-beta primer mix. Each CDR3 protein gets one entry after TCRdb re-called the 5' RACE reads with MiXCR. Of approximately 1.5 million distinct CDR3 sequences listed, about 31% were seen once; the top ten hold approximately 11%. The sequenced sample consisted of blood. All receptors derive from a woman between 25 and 40 years old in good health.

As concerns this clonotype: Without the conserved terminal phenylalanine or tryptophan, this CDR3 likely stems from a read error. The gene calls are TRBV9 and TRBJ2-5; 9 bases are shared with TRBD1. This CDR3 comprises 15 residues. Germline lookup yields CDR1 SGDLS and CDR2 YYNGEE. Losses at the gene ends were 3 bases for V and 5 bases for J; bases not matched to a gene: 8. CDR3 nucleotides: TGTGCCAGCAGCGGTTTACAGGGGGCTAGTGAGACCCAGTACGTC. Translated: CASSGLQGASETQYV.

The genes are TRBV3-1 and TRBJ2-3; D unclear. CDR3 length: 16 amino acids. The germline V and J ends were trimmed by 0 bases and 2 bases, with 12 bases remaining between them. The germline gives CDR1 LGHDT, CDR2 YNNKEL (reference sequence). The CDR3 DNA reads as TGTGCCAGCAGCCAAGATCGGATAGGGTACACAGATACGCAGTATTTT. This codes for CASSQDRIGYTDTQYF.

The chain has TRBV3-1 and TRBJ1-1; D not certain. This CDR3 comprises 15 residues. Germline V gene sequence: CDR1 LGHDT, CDR2 YNNKEL (reference sequence). Trimming left V 4 bases short and J 4 bases short, with 16 bases between. CDR3 sequence reads: CASSPTVLMSTEAFF. CDR3 bases: TGTGCCAGCAGCCCCACCGTCCTTATGAGCACTGAAGCTTTCTTT.

CDR3 residues: CAISLGLAGDTGELFF. In nucleotides, the CDR3 is TGTGCCATCAGCCTTGGACTAGCGGGGGACACCGGGGAGCTGTTTTTT. The rearrangement joins TRBV10-3 to TRBJ2-2, with 13 bases fitting TRBD2. Germline V gene sequence: CDR1 ENHRY, CDR2 SYGVKD. Trimming cost V 6 bases and J 3 bases; bases outside gene matches: 4. The CDR3 is 16 amino acids.

This sequence joins TRBV27 and TRBJ2-3; 12 bases are a match to TRBD2. CDR1 is MNHEY, CDR2 SMNVEV, per germline (reference sequence). This CDR3 comprises 21 residues. The J segment lost 0 bases and the V segment lost 6 bases, leaving 19 bases of the junction unmatched. CDR3 in amino acids: CASRKTTILAGGLRSTDTQYF. The CDR3 nucleotides read TGTGCCAGCAGGAAGACCACTATTCTAGCGGGGGGGCTTAGGAGCACAGATACGCAGTATTTT.

Only a few counts were recorded for this clonotype. The V gene is TRBV29-1, the J gene TRBJ2-1, with 10 bases matching TRBD1. The CDR3 length is 14 residues. The V and J ends lost 1 base and 9 bases, in that order; junction bases with no gene match: 6. CDR1 is SQVTM and CDR2 is ANQGSEA in the germline V gene. CDR3 sequence: CSVEGDRGLSEQFF. The CDR3 DNA sequence: TGCAGCGTTGAAGGAGACAGGGGGCTTAGTGAGCAGTTCTTC.

This clonotype has only a few counts. This chain connects TRBV6-1 to TRBJ2-5, with 11 bases identical to TRBD2. The trim removed 2 bases at V and 5 bases at J, leaving 13 bases unmatched. This CDR3 comprises 18 residues. Germline V gene sequence: CDR1 MNHNS, CDR2 SASEGT. The DNA of the CDR3 is TGTGCCAGCAGTGAATGGTCACTGGTAGCGGGGGGGCTTGAGACCCAGTACTTC. Translated: CASSEWSLVAGGLETQYF.

The chain uses TRBV6-1 and TRBJ1-5, with 8 bases that match TRBD1. J was trimmed by 4 bases and V by 3 bases; bases with no gene match: 5. This CDR3 has 15 residues. Germline loops: CDR1 MNHNS, CDR2 SASEGT. The CDR3 loop reads CASSDDDRGNQPQHF. In nucleotides, the CDR3 is TGTGCCAGCAGTGACGACGACAGGGGAAATCAGCCCCAGCATTTT.

This clonotype has a handful of counts. This chain uses TRBV4-1 with TRBJ2-3; TRBD2 aligns across 12 bases. Germline trimming cut 1 base from V and 2 bases from J; bases unmatched to any gene: 4. The CDR3 runs 17 residues. The germline V gene has CDR1 MGHRA and CDR2 YSYEKL. CDR3 bases: TGCGCCAGCAGCCAAGGAGGACTAGCGGGACTCACAGATACGCAGTATTTT. Protein sequence: CASSQGGLAGLTDTQYF.

In this sample, this clonotype turned up a few times. The chain has TRBV9 and TRBJ2-3, with D possibly TRBD2 on 8 matching bases. CDR1 SGDLS and CDR2 YYNGEE come from the germline V gene. The V end lost 3 bases, the J end lost 4 bases, and 27 bases lay between the germline ends. The CDR3 has 19 residues. This chain's CDR3 is CASSAWSGGHGTGADTQYF. CDR3 nucleotide sequence: TGTGCCAGCAGCGCATGGAGCGGGGGCCACGGCACAGGGGCAGATACGCAGTATTTT.

As to this clonotype: A clone one base away is much larger, so this may be a read error. V is TRBV27 and J is TRBJ2-5; 7 bases line up with TRBD2. The DNA matches TRBJ2-7 better at its end, which makes the J call doubtful. There are 14 residues in the CDR3. Germline V gene sequence: CDR1 MNHEY, CDR2 SMNVEV (reference sequence). CDR3 loop: CASSPWASGYEQYF. The CDR3 DNA is TGTGCCAGCAGCCCCTGGGCTAGCGGCTACGAGCAGTACTTC.

This clonotype occurred a few times. The chain carries TRBV7-9 and TRBJ2-3; weak D call: TRBD2 (6 bases). V gave up 1 base and J gave up 5 bases, with 10 bases separating them. CDR1 and CDR2 from the germline V gene are SEHNR and FQNEAQ (reference sequence). The CDR3 loop spans 14 amino acids. The CDR3 sequence is CASSLGGGEDTQYF. The CDR3 DNA follows: TGTGCCAGCAGCTTAGGTGGCGGGGAAGATACGCAGTATTTT.

The CDR3 sequence: CATSREVTVSNQPQHF. In DNA, the CDR3 is TGTGCCACCAGCAGAGAAGTGACAGTTAGCAATCAGCCCCAGCATTTT. V gene TRBV15 combines with J gene TRBJ1-5; D is perhaps TRBD1 (5 bases). Per the germline V gene, CDR1 is LNHNV and CDR2 is YYDKDF (reference sequence). This CDR3 region has 16 residues. Trimming took off 0 bases at V and 0 bases at J, with 9 bases between the two ends.

Ten or more counts support this clonotype. The rearrangement links TRBV5-1 to TRBJ2-1; the D is unclear. The CDR3 loop spans 15 amino acids. V was cut by 2 bases and J by 4 bases, with 13 bases left in between. The V gene's germline CDR1 is SGHRS and CDR2 YFSETQ. The CDR3 is CASSLIRDSYNEQFF. The DNA for the CDR3 is TGCGCCAGCAGCTTAATCCGAGATTCGTACAATGAGCAGTTCTTC.

This sequence joins TRBV14 and TRBJ1-2; 7 bases match TRBD1. J lost 4 bases, V lost 3 bases, and 8 bases had no gene match. The length of the CDR3 is 15 residues. Germline V gene data show CDR1 as SGHDN and CDR2 as FVKESK. Here the CDR3 reads CASSHLGQDFYGYTF. The CDR3 region has the DNA TGTGCCAGCAGCCATCTCGGACAGGACTTCTATGGCTACACCTTC.

The table lists this clonotype with a few counts. The V and J genes are TRBV5-1 and TRBJ2-5; 8 bases match TRBD2. The closer fit of TRBJ2-7 to the DNA end suggests the J call may be wrong. The V gene's germline CDR1 is SGHRS and CDR2 YFSETQ. The CDR3 consists of 14 residues. The CDR3 sequence is CASSRAGGPSEQYF. As DNA, the CDR3 is TGCGCCAGCAGTCGCGCGGGAGGACCCTCCGAGCAGTACTTC.

About this clonotype: Possible read error: a much larger clone is one base away. The V call is TRBV5-1, the J call TRBJ2-1; weak D call: TRBD1 (5 bases). This CDR3 comprises 15 residues. Germline V CDR1 and CDR2: SGHRS, YFSETQ. The CDR3 DNA reads TGCGCCGGCAGCGTAACTAATAGGGGTTACAATGAGCAGTTCTTC. Encoded protein: CAGSVTNRGYNEQFF.

The J gene is TRBJ2-1, the V gene TRBV6-6; 9 bases line up with TRBD2. The CDR3 extends over 14 amino acids. CDR1 and CDR2 from the germline V gene are MNHNY and SVGAGI (reference sequence). The V gene end was trimmed by 10 bases and the J gene end by 7 bases; junction bases not matched to a gene: 11. CDR3 sequence: CATQEVSGSNEQFF. DNA of the CDR3: TGTGCCACCCAGGAGGTTAGCGGGAGTAATGAGCAGTTCTTC.

The chain is built from TRBV19 and TRBJ1-1; D gene unclear. Germline V CDR1 and CDR2: LNHDA, SQIVND (reference sequence). The CDR3 runs to 13 residues. Between the trimmed V and J ends, which lost 1 base and 4 bases, there was a span of 7 bases. The CDR3 region is CASSIAAGTEAFF. DNA of the CDR3: TGTGCCAGTAGTATAGCCGCGGGCACTGAAGCTTTCTTT.

This chain links TRBV2 with TRBJ2-1, with 9 bases lining up with TRBD2. V dropped 3 bases and J dropped 9; count of bases not matched to a gene: 12. Germline CDR1 reads SNHLY; CDR2 reads FYNNEI. The CDR3 is 16 residues long. The CDR3, as DNA: TGTGCCAGCAGTGATGGGATGATAGCGGGAGCGGTTGAGCAGTTCTTC. Protein product: CASSDGMIAGAVEQFF.

The rearrangement joins TRBV18 to TRBJ2-1; D ambiguous. The CDR3 has 15 residues. Per germline, CDR1 KGHSH and CDR2 LQKENI. Trimming shortened V by 0 bases and J by 6 bases, and 12 bases separated the two germline ends. The CDR3 spells CASSPPSVPCNEQFF. DNA of the CDR3: TGTGCCAGCTCACCACCGTCGGTGCCCTGCAATGAGCAGTTCTTC.

The V call is TRBV7-6, the J call TRBJ1-1; D perhaps matches TRBD1 (5 bases). The V and J ends lost 5 bases and 3 bases respectively, with 13 bases between them. The CDR3 has 14 residues. Germline lookup yields CDR1 SGHVS and CDR2 FNYEAQ. The CDR3 reads CASSPRDGYTEAFF. Written as DNA, the CDR3 is TGTGCCAGCAGCCCCCGGGACGGATACACTGAAGCTTTCTTT.

This clonotype was detected only a few times. This chain uses TRBV20-1 with TRBJ2-3; D call uncertain. In germline, CDR1 is DFQATT, CDR2 SNEGSKA (reference sequence). The CDR3 covers 11 residues. Trimming cost V 6 bases and J 6 bases, with 10 bases left between them. CDR3 nucleotide sequence: TGCAGTGCAGCCTTAGGTGATACGCAGTATTTT. Protein product: CSAALGDTQYF.

J is TRBJ2-4 and V is TRBV12-5; D is possibly TRBD2 (5 bases). Gene TRBJ2-7 matches the end of the DNA better, so the J call may be wrong. Germline values: CDR1 LGHNT, CDR2 FRNRAP. The CDR3 runs to 15 residues. Here the CDR3 reads CASGLGLLTSYEQYF. In DNA, the CDR3 is TGTGCTAGTGGTTTAGGACTGTTGACTTCCTACGAGCAGTACTTC.

This clonotype was counted only a few times. The chain joins TRBV12-3 or TRBV12-4 to TRBJ1-1; possible D gene TRBD1, 6 bases. The CDR3 sequence is 15 residues long. The V and J ends lost 4 bases and 6 bases respectively, with 18 bases between them. The CDR3 DNA reads TGTGCCAGCAGTTCAGACAGGCTGCGAACAGCTGAAGCTTTCTTT. Translating it yields CASSSDRLRTAEAFF.

The sample holds one count of this clonotype. The rearrangement links TRBV14 to TRBJ2-6; TRBD1 matches at 9 bases. Germline V gives CDR1 SGHDN, CDR2 FVKESK. With V trimmed by 1 base and J by 3 bases, 1 base remained unmatched. This CDR3 comprises 16 residues. The CDR3 here is CASSQGQGDGANVLTF. The DNA of the CDR3 is TGTGCCAGCAGCCAAGGACAGGGGGATGGGGCCAACGTCCTGACTTTC.